This is a list of T cell receptor beta chains from one sample in a study of blood T cell repertoires in COVID-19. Clones were sequenced by immunoSEQ multiplex PCR, and TCRdb holds only the in-frame ones, with some missing. The table includes about 270,000 clones, around 89% detected once. Sequenced sample: PBMCs or T cells enriched from blood (not recorded which). All receptors come from a woman in her forties or fifties who had recovered from COVID-19. CDR3s include the opening cysteine and the closing phenylalanine or tryptophan. D genes are given only for firm matches. Not all rows give a size; the values are once, few, many and, for expanded clones, a class.

>TRBJ2-7|15|once|TRBD1|TRBV28
CASSSPGTGYGEQYF
TGTGCCAGCAGTTCCCCCGGGACAGGTTATGGCGAGCAGTACTTC
>TRBJ2-7|14|-|-|TRBV6-6
CASSRRTDLVEQYF
TGTGCCAGCAGTCGCCGGACAGACCTGGTCGAGCAGTACTTC
>TRBJ2-5|16|once|TRBD2|TRBV15
CATSRDPSGSFETQYF
TGTGCCACCAGCAGAGATCCTAGCGGGAGTTTTGAGACCCAGTACTTC
>TRBJ2-7|13|-|-|TRBV29-1
CSVVENTMYEQYF
TGCAGCGTTGTCGAGAATACCATGTACGAGCAGTACTTC
>TRBJ2-5|17|-|TRBD2|TRBV7-2
CASSLIRGTSEMETQYF
TGTGCCAGCAGCCTCATTCGAGGGACTAGCGAGATGGAGACCCAGTACTTC
>TRBJ2-1|13|-|TRBD2|TRBV29-1
CSVVVAGVNEQFF
TGCAGCGTTGTTGTAGCGGGAGTCAATGAGCAGTTCTTC
>TRBJ2-7|14|-|-|TRBV28
CASSHRVRAYEQYF
TGTGCCAGCAGTCACAGGGTTCGCGCCTACGAGCAGTACTTC
>TRBJ1-6|14|once|-|TRBV3-1/TRBV3-2
CASGIQGHNSPLHF
TGTGCCAGCGGAATACAGGGACATAATTCACCCCTCCACTTT
>TRBJ2-7|13|-|-|TRBV18
CASSPGLSDEQYF
TGTGCCAGCTCCCCGGGACTCTCGGACGAGCAGTACTTC
>TRBJ1-1|16|-|TRBD1|TRBV7-9
CASSLGDRGQGTEAFF
TGTGCCAGCAGCTTAGGGGACAGGGGGCAAGGCACTGAAGCTTTCTTT
>TRBJ2-2|16|-|TRBD2|TRBV4-2
CASSQLAGGPAGELFF
TGTGCCAGCAGCCAACTAGCGGGAGGGCCGGCCGGGGAGCTGTTTTTT
>TRBJ1-5|13|-|-|TRBV28
CASRRDSNQPQHF
TGTGCCAGCAGAAGAGATAGCAATCAGCCCCAGCATTTT
>TRBJ2-3|15|-|-|TRBV7-9
CASSLGESLTDTQYF
TGTGCCAGCAGCTTAGGGGAGAGTCTCACAGATACGCAGTATTTT
>TRBJ2-1|14|-|-|TRBV7-2
CASSLVPSPNEQFF
TGTGCCAGCAGCTTAGTTCCTTCCCCCAATGAGCAGTTCTTC
>TRBJ2-1|13|-|-|TRBV18
CASSPMDSFEQFF
TGTGCCAGCTCACCAATGGACAGTTTTGAGCAGTTCTTC
>TRBJ1-1|15|-|-|TRBV28
CASSLVDSTVTEAFF
TGTGCCAGCAGTTTGGTGGACAGTACGGTCACTGAAGCTTTCTTT
>TRBJ2-1|15|-|TRBD2|TRBV9
CASSTRLAGGDEQFF
TGTGCCAGCAGCACCCGACTAGCGGGAGGAGATGAGCAGTTCTTC
>TRBJ2-1|22|-|TRBD1|TRBV3-1/TRBV3-2
CASSQGILGQGGLRDSYNEQFF
TGTGCCAGCAGCCAAGGCATCCTCGGACAGGGCGGGTTGCGTGATTCCTACAATGAGCAGTTCTTC
>TRBJ1-3|14|-|TRBD1|TRBV28
CASKPDRAGNTIYF
TGTGCCAGCAAACCTGACAGGGCTGGAAACACCATATATTTT
>TRBJ2-1|15|once|TRBD2|TRBV6-2/TRBV6-3
CASSYLREGQGEQFF
TGTGCCAGCAGTTACCTGCGGGAGGGCCAGGGTGAGCAGTTCTTC
>TRBJ1-1|13|-|-|TRBV5-1
CASSLASDTEAFF
TGCGCCAGCAGCTTGGCCTCGGACACTGAAGCTTTCTTT
>TRBJ2-7|17|-|TRBD2|TRBV7-3
CASSLAGWGLAGGEQYF
TGTGCCAGCAGCTTAGCCGGTTGGGGACTAGCGGGAGGCGAGCAGTACTTC
>TRBJ1-5|14|-|-|TRBV7-9
CASSLTGANQPQHF
TGTGCCAGCAGCTTAACAGGAGCTAATCAGCCCCAGCATTTT
>TRBJ2-7|13|-|-|TRBV29-1
CSVAWRGPYEQYF
TGCAGCGTTGCGTGGAGGGGGCCCTACGAGCAGTACTTC
>TRBJ2-7|13|-|-|TRBV29-1
CSVEGGLLYEQYF
TGCAGCGTTGAAGGGGGACTTCTCTACGAGCAGTACTTC
>TRBJ1-3|16|once|-|TRBV18
CASSPPSQFNGNTIYF
TGTGCCAGCTCACCACCTTCCCAATTTAACGGGAACACCATATATTTT
>TRBJ2-7|16|-|TRBD2|TRBV29-1
CSVATSGRASINEQYF
TGCAGCGTCGCTACTAGCGGGAGGGCCAGTATCAACGAGCAGTACTTC
>TRBJ1-6|15|-|-|TRBV18
CASSPLGQINSPLHF
TGTGCCAGCTCACCGTTGGGGCAGATAAATTCACCCCTCCACTTT
>TRBJ2-7|13|-|TRBD2|TRBV25-1
CASKAGDSYEQYF
TGTGCCAGCAAAGCGGGAGACTCCTACGAGCAGTACTTC
>TRBJ1-2|13|-|TRBD1|TRBV2
CASLGQGKDGYTF
TGTGCCAGCCTGGGACAGGGTAAGGATGGCTACACCTTC
>TRBJ1-5|17|-|-|TRBV1
CTSSQEQGAVGIQPQHF
TGCACCAGCAGCCAAGAACAGGGGGCGGTCGGTATTCAGCCCCAGCATTTT
>TRBJ2-1|17|-|TRBD2|TRBV7-3
CASSLTPWAGGHNEQFF
TGTGCCAGCAGCTTAACGCCCTGGGCGGGAGGTCACAATGAGCAGTTCTTC
>TRBJ2-7|16|-|TRBD2|TRBV7-3
CASSPPSGTKTYEQYF
TGTGCCAGCAGCCCTCCTAGCGGGACTAAGACCTACGAGCAGTACTTC
>TRBJ1-5|16|-|-|TRBV28
CASSSGTLYSNQPQHF
TGTGCCAGCAGTTCCGGGACATTATATAGCAATCAGCCCCAGCATTTT
>TRBJ1-3|15|-|-|TRBV27
CASSLFRGLGNTIYF
TGTGCCAGCAGTTTATTTAGGGGGTTGGGAAACACCATATATTTT
>TRBJ1-2|16|-|-|TRBV15
CATSRDKNRDSVGYTF
TGTGCCACCAGCAGAGATAAGAATCGTGATTCGGTTGGCTACACCTTC
>TRBJ1-6|17|-|-|TRBV10-3
CAISESQPGWYGSPLHF
TGTGCCATCAGTGAGTCGCAACCGGGATGGTACGGTTCACCCCTCCACTTT
>TRBJ1-1|14|-|-|TRBV15
CATSLTGQNTEAFF
TGTGCCACCAGCCTAACAGGCCAGAACACTGAAGCTTTCTTT
>TRBJ1-4|15|-|-|TRBV7-9
CASSGKGAYNEKLFF
TGTGCCAGCAGCGGGAAGGGAGCATATAATGAAAAACTGTTTTTT
>TRBJ2-7|12|few|TRBD1|TRBV30
CAWSTGDAEQYF
TGTGCCTGGAGTACAGGGGATGCCGAGCAGTACTTC
>TRBJ1-2|15|-|-|TRBV5-4
CASSPMAGSDTIYTF
TGTGCCAGCAGCCCAATGGCTGGTTCGGACACAATCTACACCTTC
>TRBJ2-3|18|once|TRBD2|TRBV4-1
CASSPQTTSGSPTDTQYF
TGCGCCAGCAGCCCACAAACCACTAGCGGGAGCCCTACAGATACGCAGTATTTT
>TRBJ1-1|13|-|-|TRBV7-3
CASSLWEGTEAFF
TGTGCCAGCAGCTTATGGGAGGGGACTGAAGCTTTCTTT
>TRBJ1-2|14|-|-|TRBV5-1
CASSFGTGGGGYTF
TGCGCCAGCAGCTTCGGGACCGGTGGAGGGGGCTACACCTTC
>TRBJ1-5|17|-|TRBD1|TRBV5-5
CASSSTGGRNSNQPQHF
TGTGCCAGCAGCTCTACAGGGGGCCGGAATAGCAATCAGCCCCAGCATTTT
>TRBJ2-7|14|-|TRBD1|TRBV6-5
CASSQTGTAYEQYF
TGTGCCAGCAGCCAAACCGGGACAGCCTACGAGCAGTACTTC
>TRBJ2-1|14|-|-|TRBV10-1
CASSESASYNEQFF
TGCGCCAGCAGTGAGTCCGCGAGCTACAATGAGCAGTTCTTC
>TRBJ1-1|12|-|-|TRBV28
CASSSGNTEAFF
TGTGCCAGCAGTTCGGGGAACACTGAAGCTTTCTTT
>TRBJ2-1|15|-|TRBD1|TRBV9
CASSAAGQGTNEQFF
TGTGCCAGCAGCGCAGCGGGACAGGGGACGAATGAGCAGTTCTTC
>TRBJ2-7|14|-|-|TRBV3-1/TRBV3-2
CASSHDVGAYEQYF
TGTGCCAGCAGCCATGACGTCGGGGCCTACGAGCAGTACTTC
>TRBJ1-6|14|once|TRBD1|TRBV19
CASSVDRGSSPLHF
TGTGCCAGTAGTGTCGACAGGGGCAGCTCACCCCTCCACTTT
>TRBJ2-7|12|once|-|TRBV30
CAWSVGAYEQYF
TGTGCCTGGAGTGTAGGGGCCTACGAGCAGTACTTC